The 13 T cell receptor beta chains in this list originate from one sample, sequenced in a study of cytomegalovirus exposure and HLA in healthy donors. The PCR made use of 60 Vbeta and 13 Jbeta primers. Only in-frame clones appear in the TCRdb table, and some are missing; sequencing was by immunoSEQ multiplex PCR. The table includes hundreds of thousands of clones, 82% detected once. Sequencing used PBMCs. The receptors derive from a man between 40 and 49 years old in good health and CMV-seropositive.

The chain employs TRBV29-1 and TRBJ2-7, with 8 bases that match TRBD2. V gave up 1 base and J gave up 4 bases; unmatched junction bases: 3. The length of the CDR3 is 13 residues. Germline V CDR1 and CDR2: SQVTM, ANQGSEA. The CDR3 DNA reads TGCAGCGTTGAAGCGGGGGGGAGGTACGAGCAGTACTTC. Protein: CSVEAGGRYEQYF.

The chain recombines TRBV6-5 with TRBJ1-2; D is perhaps TRBD1 (6 bases). V was shortened by 3 bases and J by 2 bases, with 10 bases between the two germline ends. Germline CDR1 and CDR2: MNHEY and SVGAGI. The CDR3 length is 14 residues. CDR3 DNA sequence: TGTGCCAGCAGTTATAAGCAGGGGAACTATGGCTACACCTTC. Translation: CASSYKQGNYGYTF.

The CDR3 loop reads CASSRTRLAGGRNEQFF. The DNA for the CDR3 is TGTGCCAGCAGCCGTACACGACTAGCGGGAGGACGCAATGAGCAGTTCTTC. The J gene is TRBJ2-1, the V gene TRBV13; 13 bases align to TRBD2. This CDR3 has 17 residues. Germline V CDR1 and CDR2: PRHDT, FYEKMQ (reference sequence). V gave up 5 bases and J gave up 6 bases; unmatched junction bases: 10.

CDR3 amino acids: CASSPAGVNEQFF. CDR3 nucleotide sequence: TGCGCCAGCAGCCCTGCGGGGGTCAATGAGCAGTTCTTC. V usage is TRBV4-1 and J usage is TRBJ2-1; 7 positions match TRBD2. The CDR3 loop spans 13 amino acids. The junction had 3 bases not matched to a gene; V was cut back by 4 bases and J by 6 bases. Germline lookup yields CDR1 MGHRA and CDR2 YSYEKL.

V gene TRBV2 combines with J gene TRBJ1-5, with 11 bases lining up with TRBD1. Germline CDR1 and CDR2: SNHLY and FYNNEI. The CDR3 sequence is 16 residues long. The trim removed 1 base at V and 6 bases at J, leaving 5 bases unmatched. The CDR3 protein is CASSEGTGGDTQPQHF. The CDR3 coding sequence is TGTGCCAGCAGTGAAGGGACAGGGGGCGACACTCAGCCCCAGCATTTT.

V gene TRBV5-1 combines with J gene TRBJ2-1; 8 nucleotides align to TRBD2. Germline CDR1 SGHRS, CDR2 YFSETQ. This CDR3 is 16 amino acids long. V gave up 4 bases and J gave up 3 bases; unmatched junction bases: 9. CDR3: CASSPEVAGIYNEQFF. The DNA for the CDR3 is TGCGCCAGCAGCCCGGAAGTAGCGGGAATCTACAATGAGCAGTTCTTC. The complete variable domain, with remaining parts taken from reference TRBV5-1 and TRBJ2-1, reads KAGVTQTPRYLIKTRGQQVTLSCSPISGHRSVSWYQQTPGQGLQFLFEYFSETQRNKGNFPGRFSGRQFSNSRSEMNVSTLELGDSALYLCASSPEVAGIYNEQFFGPGTRLTVL.

This clone was seen more than once but under ten times. The DNA of the CDR3 is TGTGCCTGGAGCGACAACACAAATAGCAATCAGCCCCAGCATTTT. Translation gives CAWSDNTNSNQPQHF. This chain links TRBV30 with TRBJ1-5; D call uncertain. The V gene's germline CDR1 is GTSNPN and CDR2 SVGIG (reference sequence). The CDR3 runs to 15 residues. The ends were cut back, 3 bases at V and 0 bases at J, with 12 bases in the middle.

The V and J genes are TRBV6-5 and TRBJ1-2; D is perhaps TRBD1 (5 bases). V was cut by 5 bases and J by 8 bases, with 18 bases left in between. Germline assignment: CDR1 MNHEY and CDR2 SVGAGI. CDR3 length equals 14 residues. The CDR3, as DNA: TGTGCCAGCAGTGAATGGGTCAGGGAAAGGGGCTACACCTTC. Encoded protein: CASSEWVRERGYTF.

The rearrangement uses TRBV27 and TRBJ2-1, with 9 bases matching TRBD2. The CDR3 loop spans 16 amino acids. V trimming: 2 bases; J trimming: 8 bases; junction bases outside the gene matches: 10. CDR1 is MNHEY and CDR2 is SMNVEV in the germline V gene (reference sequence). The CDR3 protein is CASSLNSGRGFYEQFF. For the CDR3, the DNA is TGTGCCAGCAGTTTAAATAGCGGGAGAGGTTTCTATGAGCAGTTCTTC.

This clone turned up a few times. The chain has TRBV6-1 and TRBJ1-1; the D is unclear. The CDR3 has 13 residues. Per the germline V gene, CDR1 is MNHNS and CDR2 is SASEGT. The V gene lost 7 bases and the J gene lost 1 base, with 10 bases spanning the gap. The CDR3 coding sequence is TGTGCCAGCACCTTGGGCCGGAACACTGAAGCTTTCTTT. Translation: CASTLGRNTEAFF.

This clone was counted between two and nine times. V gene TRBV27 combines with J gene TRBJ1-2; weak D call: TRBD1 (6 bases). Germline loops: CDR1 MNHEY, CDR2 SMNVEV (reference sequence). The CDR3 is made up of 12 amino acids. V gave up 6 bases and J gave up 6 bases, with 11 bases separating them. DNA for the CDR3: TGTGCCAGCAGCGGGGCAGGGGATGGCTACACCTTC. It specifies CASSGAGDGYTF.

This chain joins TRBV15 and TRBJ1-1; D not certain. This CDR3 has 13 residues. Germline loops: CDR1 LNHNV, CDR2 YYDKDF (reference sequence). V lost 4 bases and J 6 bases, leaving 12 bases between the germline ends. In nucleotides, the CDR3 is TGTGCCACCAGCAAGTCTCCGAGGGCTGAAGCTTTCTTT. Translating it yields CATSKSPRAEAFF.

The J gene is TRBJ2-1, the V gene TRBV5-6, with TRBD2 identical over 8 bases. The germline CDR1 and CDR2 sequences are SGHDT and YYEEEE. V gave up 4 bases and J gave up 7 bases; unmatched junction bases: 13. There are 16 residues in the CDR3. Written as DNA, the CDR3 is TGTGCCAGCAGCCTGCCAGCGGGAGCACGTATTAATGAGCAGTTCTTC. Translating gives CASSLPAGARINEQFF.